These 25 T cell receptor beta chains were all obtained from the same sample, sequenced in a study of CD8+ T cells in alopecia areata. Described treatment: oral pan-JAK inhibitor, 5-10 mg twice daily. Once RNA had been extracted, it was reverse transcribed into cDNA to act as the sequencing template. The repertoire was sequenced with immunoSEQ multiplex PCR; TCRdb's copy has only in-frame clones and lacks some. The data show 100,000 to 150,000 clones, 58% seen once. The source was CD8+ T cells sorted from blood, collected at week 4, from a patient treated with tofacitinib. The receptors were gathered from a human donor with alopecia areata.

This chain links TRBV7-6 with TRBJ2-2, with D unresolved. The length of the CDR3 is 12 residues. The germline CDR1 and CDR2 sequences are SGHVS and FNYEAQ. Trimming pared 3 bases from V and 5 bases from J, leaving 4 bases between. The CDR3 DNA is TGTGCCAGCAGCTTGGGGACCGGGGAGCTGTTTTTT. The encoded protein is CASSLGTGELFF.

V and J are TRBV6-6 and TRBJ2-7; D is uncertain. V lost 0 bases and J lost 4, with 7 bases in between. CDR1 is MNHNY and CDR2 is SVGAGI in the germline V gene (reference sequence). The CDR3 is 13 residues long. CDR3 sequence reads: CASSYSPRYEQYF. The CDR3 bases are TGTGCCAGCAGTTACTCTCCGAGGTACGAGCAGTACTTC.

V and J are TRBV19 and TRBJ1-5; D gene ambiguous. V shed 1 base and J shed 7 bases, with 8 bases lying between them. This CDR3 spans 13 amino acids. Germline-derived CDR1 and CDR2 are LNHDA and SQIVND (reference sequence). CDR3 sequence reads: CASSIVPGQPQHF. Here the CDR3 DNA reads TGTGCCAGTAGTATAGTCCCCGGCCAGCCCCAGCATTTT.

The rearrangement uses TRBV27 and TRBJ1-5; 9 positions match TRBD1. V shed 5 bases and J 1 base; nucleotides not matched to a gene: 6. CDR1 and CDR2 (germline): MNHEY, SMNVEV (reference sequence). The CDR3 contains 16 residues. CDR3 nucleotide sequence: TGTGCCAGCAGTCCGGCCGGGACAGGGAGCAATCAGCCCCAGCATTTT. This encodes CASSPAGTGSNQPQHF.

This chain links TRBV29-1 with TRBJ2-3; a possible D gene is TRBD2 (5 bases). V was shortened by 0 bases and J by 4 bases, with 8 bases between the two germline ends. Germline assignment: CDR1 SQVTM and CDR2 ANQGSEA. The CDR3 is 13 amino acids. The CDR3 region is CSVEDSGADTQYF. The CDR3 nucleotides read TGCAGCGTTGAAGATTCCGGGGCAGATACGCAGTATTTT.

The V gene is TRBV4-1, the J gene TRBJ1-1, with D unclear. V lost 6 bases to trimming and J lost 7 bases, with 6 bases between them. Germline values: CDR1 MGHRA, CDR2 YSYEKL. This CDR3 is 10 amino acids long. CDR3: CASSGGEAFF. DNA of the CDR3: TGCGCCAGCAGTGGAGGTGAAGCTTTCTTT.

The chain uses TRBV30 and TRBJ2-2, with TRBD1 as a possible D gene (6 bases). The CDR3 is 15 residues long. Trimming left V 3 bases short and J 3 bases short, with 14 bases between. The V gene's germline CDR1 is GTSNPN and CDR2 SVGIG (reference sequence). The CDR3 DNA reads TGTGCCTGGAGGACAGGTTCTCGGGACACCGGGGAGCTGTTTTTT. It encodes CAWRTGSRDTGELFF.

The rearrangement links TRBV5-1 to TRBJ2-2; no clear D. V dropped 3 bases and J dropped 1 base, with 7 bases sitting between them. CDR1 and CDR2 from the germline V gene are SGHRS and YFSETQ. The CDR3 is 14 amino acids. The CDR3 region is CASSSSGNTGELFF. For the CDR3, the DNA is TGCGCCAGCAGCTCATCAGGGAACACCGGGGAGCTGTTTTTT.

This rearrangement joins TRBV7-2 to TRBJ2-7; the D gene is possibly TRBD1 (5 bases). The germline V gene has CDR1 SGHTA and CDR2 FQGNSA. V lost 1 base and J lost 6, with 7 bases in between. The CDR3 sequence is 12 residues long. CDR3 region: CASSLVGREQYF. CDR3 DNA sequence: TGTGCCAGCAGCTTAGTGGGGCGCGAGCAGTACTTC.

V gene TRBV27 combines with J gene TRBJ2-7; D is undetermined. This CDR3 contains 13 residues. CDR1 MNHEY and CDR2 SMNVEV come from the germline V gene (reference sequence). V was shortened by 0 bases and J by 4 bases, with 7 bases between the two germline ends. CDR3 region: CASSLSYQYEQYF. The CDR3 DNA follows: TGTGCCAGCAGTTTATCTTATCAGTACGAGCAGTACTTC.

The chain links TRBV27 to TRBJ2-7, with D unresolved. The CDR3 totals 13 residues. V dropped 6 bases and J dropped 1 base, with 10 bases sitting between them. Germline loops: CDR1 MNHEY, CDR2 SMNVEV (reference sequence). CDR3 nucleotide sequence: TGTGCCAGCAGACCGACACCTTCCTACGAGCAGTACTTC. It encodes CASRPTPSYEQYF.

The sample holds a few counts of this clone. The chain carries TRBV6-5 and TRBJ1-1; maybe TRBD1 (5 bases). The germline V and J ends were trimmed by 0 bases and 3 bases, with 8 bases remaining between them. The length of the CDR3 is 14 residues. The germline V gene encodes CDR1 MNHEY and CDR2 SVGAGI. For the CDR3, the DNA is TGTGCCAGCAGTTACTCAGGGACCCACACTGAAGCTTTCTTT. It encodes CASSYSGTHTEAFF.

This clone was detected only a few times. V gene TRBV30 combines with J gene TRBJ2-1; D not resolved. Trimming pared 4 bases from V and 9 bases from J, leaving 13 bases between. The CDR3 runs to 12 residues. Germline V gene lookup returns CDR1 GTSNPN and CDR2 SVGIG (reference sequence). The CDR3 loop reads CAWKDQEGEQFF. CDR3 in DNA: TGTGCCTGGAAAGACCAGGAAGGTGAGCAGTTCTTC.

The CDR3 sequence is CSAGTEAYEQYF. DNA for the CDR3: TGCAGCGCCGGGACAGAGGCCTACGAGCAGTACTTC. This sequence joins TRBV29-1 and TRBJ2-7, with 7 bases identical to TRBD1. The CDR3 is 12 residues long. Germline CDR1 is SQVTM and CDR2 is ANQGSEA. V was pared by 7 bases and J by 2 bases, with 5 bases of the junction left unmatched.

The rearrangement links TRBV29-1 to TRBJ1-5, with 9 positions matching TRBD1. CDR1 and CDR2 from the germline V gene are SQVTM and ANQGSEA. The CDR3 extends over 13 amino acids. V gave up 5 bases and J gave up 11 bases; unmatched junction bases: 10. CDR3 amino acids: CSVPGTGKLSQHF. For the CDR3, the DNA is TGCAGCGTTCCCGGGACAGGGAAGTTGTCCCAGCATTTT.

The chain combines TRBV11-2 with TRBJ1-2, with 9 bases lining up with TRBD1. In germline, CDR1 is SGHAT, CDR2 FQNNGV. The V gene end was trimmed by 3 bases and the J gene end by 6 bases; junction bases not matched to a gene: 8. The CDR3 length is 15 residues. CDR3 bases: TGTGCCAGCAGCTTTTCAACAGGGGGCGGCGATGGCTACACCTTC. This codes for CASSFSTGGGDGYTF.

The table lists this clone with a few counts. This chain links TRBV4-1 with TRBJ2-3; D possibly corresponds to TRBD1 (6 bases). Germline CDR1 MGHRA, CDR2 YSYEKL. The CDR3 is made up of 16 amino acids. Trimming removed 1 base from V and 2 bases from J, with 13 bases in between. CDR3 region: CASSQVTGTDTDTQYF. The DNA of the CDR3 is TGCGCCAGCAGCCAAGTTACAGGGACGGACACAGATACGCAGTATTTT.

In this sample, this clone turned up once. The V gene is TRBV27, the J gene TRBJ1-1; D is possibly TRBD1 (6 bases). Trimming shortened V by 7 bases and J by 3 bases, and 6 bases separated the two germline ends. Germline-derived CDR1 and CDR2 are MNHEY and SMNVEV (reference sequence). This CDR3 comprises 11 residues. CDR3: CASKGDTEAFF. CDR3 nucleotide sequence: TGTGCCAGCAAGGGGGACACTGAAGCTTTCTTT.

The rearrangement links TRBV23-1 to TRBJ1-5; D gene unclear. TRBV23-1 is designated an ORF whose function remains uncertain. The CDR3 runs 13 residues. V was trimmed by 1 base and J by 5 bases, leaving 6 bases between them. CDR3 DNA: TGCGCCAGCAGTCAATTTGAGGATCAGCCCCAGCATTTT. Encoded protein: CASSQFEDQPQHF.

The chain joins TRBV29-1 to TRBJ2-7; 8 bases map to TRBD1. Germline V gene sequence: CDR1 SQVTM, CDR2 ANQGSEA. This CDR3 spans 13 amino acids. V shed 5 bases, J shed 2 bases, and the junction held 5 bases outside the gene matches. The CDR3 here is CSVKTGGTYEQYF. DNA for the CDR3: TGCAGCGTTAAAACAGGGGGGACCTACGAGCAGTACTTC.

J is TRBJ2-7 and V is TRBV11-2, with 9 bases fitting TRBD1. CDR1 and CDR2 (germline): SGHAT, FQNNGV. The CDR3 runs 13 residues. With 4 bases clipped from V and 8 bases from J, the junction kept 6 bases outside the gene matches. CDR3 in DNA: TGTGCCAGCAGCTCCGGGACAGGGATGCAGCAGTACTTC. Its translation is CASSSGTGMQQYF. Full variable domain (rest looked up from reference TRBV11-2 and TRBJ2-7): EAGVAQSPRYKIIEKRQSVAFWCNPISGHATLYWYQQILGQGPKLLIQFQNNGVVDDSQLPKDRFSAERLKGVDSTLKIQPAKLEDSAVYLCASSSGTGMQQYFGPGTRLTVT.

CDR3: CASSDPGQEETQYF. The CDR3 bases are TGCGCCAGCAGCGATCCGGGACAAGAAGAGACCCAGTACTTC. V gene TRBV4-1 combines with J gene TRBJ2-5; possible D gene TRBD1, 6 bases. The CDR3 runs 14 residues. Germline lookup yields CDR1 MGHRA and CDR2 YSYEKL. V was cut by 5 bases and J by 3 bases, with 13 bases left in between.

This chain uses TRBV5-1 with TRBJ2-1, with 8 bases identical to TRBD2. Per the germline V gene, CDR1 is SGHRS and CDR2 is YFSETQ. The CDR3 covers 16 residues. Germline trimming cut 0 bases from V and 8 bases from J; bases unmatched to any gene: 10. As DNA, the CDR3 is TGCGCCAGCAGCTTGGCTCCCGGGACTAGTAGGGATGAGCAGTTCTTC. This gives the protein CASSLAPGTSRDEQFF. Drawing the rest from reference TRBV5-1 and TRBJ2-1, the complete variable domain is KAGVTQTPRYLIKTRGQQVTLSCSPISGHRSVSWYQQTPGQGLQFLFEYFSETQRNKGNFPGRFSGRQFSNSRSEMNVSTLELGDSALYLCASSLAPGTSRDEQFFGPGTRLTVL.

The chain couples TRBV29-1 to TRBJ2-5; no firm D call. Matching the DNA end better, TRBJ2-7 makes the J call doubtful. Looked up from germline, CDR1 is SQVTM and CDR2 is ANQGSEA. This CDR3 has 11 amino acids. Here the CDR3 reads CSVPGSGEQYF. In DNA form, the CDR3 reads TGCAGCGTGCCGGGTTCAGGCGAGCAGTACTTC.

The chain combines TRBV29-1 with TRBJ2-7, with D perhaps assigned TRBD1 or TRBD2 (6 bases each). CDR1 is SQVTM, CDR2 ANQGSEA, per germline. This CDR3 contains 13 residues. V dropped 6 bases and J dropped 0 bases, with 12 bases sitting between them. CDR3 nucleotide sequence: TGCAGCGTCCAGGGGACTTACTCCTACGAGCAGTACTTC. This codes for CSVQGTYSYEQYF.